The next 16 T cell receptor beta chains were all read from a single sample in a study of blood T cell repertoires in COVID-19. TCRdb keeps only in-frame clones here, not all; method: immunoSEQ multiplex PCR. This sample has some 190,000 clones, with 88% found just once. The specimen sequenced was peripheral blood. The receptors derive from a man aged 25 to 40 with acute or convalescent COVID-19.

This clone has more than one count but fewer than ten. The rearrangement joins TRBV2 to TRBJ2-7; D unresolved. CDR1 SNHLY and CDR2 FYNNEI come from the germline V gene. The V gene lost 6 bases and the J gene lost 0 bases, with 6 bases spanning the gap. The CDR3 has 12 residues. In DNA form, the CDR3 reads TGTGCCAGCAGCGGGTTCTCCTACGAGCAGTACTTC. Translated, it gives CASSGFSYEQYF.

Written as DNA, the CDR3 is TGTGCCAGCAGAGCCGACCTCAGGGGTAATTCACCCCTCCACTTT. It is translated as CASRADLRGNSPLHF. The chain joins TRBV6-5 to TRBJ1-6; D might be TRBD1 (6 bases). The CDR3 totals 15 residues. Germline V gene lookup returns CDR1 MNHEY and CDR2 SVGAGI. V lost 6 bases and J 6 bases, leaving 15 bases between the germline ends.

This clone has a single count. This chain links TRBV15 with TRBJ1-1, with a weak D call TRBD1 (5 bases). CDR3 length equals 13 residues. In germline, CDR1 is LNHNV, CDR2 YYDKDF (reference sequence). V was clipped by 0 bases and J by 6 bases, with 8 bases between them. The CDR3 is CATSRDRTSEAFF. The CDR3 DNA is TGTGCCACCAGCAGAGATAGGACATCTGAAGCTTTCTTT. Filled out from reference TRBV15 and TRBJ1-1, the complete variable domain reads DAMVIQNPRYQVTQFGKPVTLSCSQTLNHNVMYWYQQKSSQAPKLLFHYYDKDFNNEADTPDNFQSRRPNTSFCFLDIRSPGLGDTAMYLCATSRDRTSEAFFGQGTRLTVV.

The CDR3 spells CASSGSARGYNSPLHF. CDR3 in DNA: TGTGCCAGCAGCGGTTCGGCCAGGGGTTATAATTCACCCCTCCACTTT. V gene TRBV14 combines with J gene TRBJ1-6, with TRBD1 as a possible D gene (6 bases). The V and J ends lost 5 bases and 4 bases respectively, with 15 bases between them. Germline-derived CDR1 and CDR2 are SGHDN and FVKESK. This CDR3 comprises 16 residues.

V usage is TRBV12-3 or TRBV12-4 and J usage is TRBJ1-3, with TRBD1 matching over 7 bases. Trimming took 7 bases from V and 8 from J; bases not matched to a gene: 5. The CDR3 totals 12 residues. The CDR3 DNA reads as TGTGCCAGCAACAGGGGTACGGACACCATATATTTT. Protein sequence: CASNRGTDTIYF.

This clone was counted only a few times. The genes are TRBV11-2 and TRBJ2-5; D perhaps matches TRBD1 (6 bases). This CDR3 has 15 residues. Trimming removed 3 bases from V and 2 bases from J, with 13 bases in between. Per germline, CDR1 SGHAT and CDR2 FQNNGV. In nucleotides, the CDR3 is TGTGCCAGCAGCTTTGCAGGGGCCAAACAAGAGACCCAGTACTTC. It codes for CASSFAGAKQETQYF.

This rearrangement joins TRBV12-3 or TRBV12-4 to TRBJ2-3; no definite D call. V dropped 6 bases and J dropped 0 bases, with 7 bases sitting between them. The CDR3 has 13 residues. CDR3 DNA sequence: TGTGCCAGCAGCTTGTATAGCACAGATACGCAGTATTTT. Residues: CASSLYSTDTQYF.

The J gene is TRBJ2-2, the V gene TRBV9; 9 bases agree with TRBD2. V lost 3 bases, J lost 5 bases, and 8 bases stayed unmatched. The CDR3 extends over 16 amino acids. Germline CDR1 reads SGDLS; CDR2 reads YYNGEE. The CDR3 DNA reads as TGTGCCAGCAGCGCGAGCGGGGGGCGGTGGACCGGGGAGCTGTTTTTT. Protein sequence: CASSASGGRWTGELFF.

The rearrangement joins TRBV6-5 to TRBJ1-1; D uncertain. The CDR3 has 13 amino acids. Deletions cut 7 bases from V and 2 bases from J, with 11 bases between. Germline CDR1 reads MNHEY; CDR2 reads SVGAGI. CDR3 DNA sequence: TGTGCCAGCAATTTCGGGGTTAACACTGAAGCTTTCTTT. Amino acids: CASNFGVNTEAFF.

This rearrangement joins TRBV28 to TRBJ1-5, with D perhaps TRBD1 (5 bases). The ends were cut back, 6 bases at V and 9 bases at J, with 30 bases in the middle. This CDR3 spans 18 amino acids. The V gene's germline CDR1 is MDHEN and CDR2 SYDVKM. The CDR3 coding sequence is TGTGCCAGCAGCCGACTATTGATTGGGCAGGGAGGGAGGCGGCCCCAGCATTTT. Translated, it gives CASSRLLIGQGGRRPQHF.

V and J are TRBV30 and TRBJ2-2, with TRBD2 identical over 10 bases. This CDR3 spans 18 amino acids. The junction had 15 bases not matched to a gene; V was cut back by 4 bases and J by 4 bases. Germline V lookup: CDR1 GTSNPN, CDR2 SVGIG (reference sequence). CDR3 in DNA: TGTGCCTGGATGTCCCGGGCTAGCGGGAGTATCGCCACCGGGGAGCTGTTTTTT. Its translation: CAWMSRASGSIATGELFF.

V usage is TRBV2 and J usage is TRBJ1-3; D remains ambiguous. Germline V lookup: CDR1 SNHLY, CDR2 FYNNEI. CDR3 length equals 13 residues. Between the trimmed V and J ends, which lost 4 bases and 5 bases, there was a span of 9 bases. The CDR3 DNA reads TGTGCCAGCAGTGGAGGCCAACGAAACACCATATATTTT. It translates to CASSGGQRNTIYF.

The CDR3 nucleotides read TGTGCCAGCAGTTTAATGTGGGACAGGGGCTTACACGAGCAGTACTTC. Amino acids: CASSLMWDRGLHEQYF. The chain employs TRBV27 and TRBJ2-7, with 10 bases aligning to TRBD1. Germline V gives CDR1 MNHEY, CDR2 SMNVEV (reference sequence). This CDR3 has 16 residues. The ends lost 2 bases at V and 5 bases at J; junction bases unmatched: 9.

V is TRBV6-6 and J is TRBJ2-3, with D perhaps TRBD1 (5 bases). Trimming removed 6 bases at V and 6 bases at J, with 10 bases between. Per germline, CDR1 MNHNY and CDR2 SVGAGI (reference sequence). The CDR3 covers 12 residues. The CDR3 nucleotides read TGTGCCAGCAGGACAGAAGGGGATACGCAGTATTTT. This gives the protein CASRTEGDTQYF.

V is TRBV5-1 and J is TRBJ2-7, with 10 positions matching TRBD1. Germline assignment: CDR1 SGHRS and CDR2 YFSETQ. With 0 bases clipped from V and 11 bases from J, the junction kept 8 bases outside the gene matches. CDR3 length: 14 amino acids. The CDR3 region is CASSLAGDRGREYF. As DNA, the CDR3 is TGCGCCAGCAGCTTGGCCGGGGACAGGGGACGTGAGTACTTC.

This sequence joins TRBV7-9 and TRBJ2-1; 7 nucleotides match TRBD2. Losses at the gene ends were 4 bases for V and 3 bases for J; bases not matched to a gene: 9. The CDR3 consists of 16 residues. Germline CDR1 and CDR2: SEHNR and FQNEAQ (reference sequence). As DNA, the CDR3 is TGTGCCAGCAGCTCCTACCTAGCGGAAAACTACAATGAGCAGTTCTTC. Translated: CASSSYLAENYNEQFF.